Below, 17 T cell receptor beta chains from the same sample are listed, as sequenced in a study of T cell repertoires in cytomegalovirus infection. TCRdb passed the reads through MiXCR, listing each CDR3 protein once. The repertoire holds almost 500,000 distinct CDR3 sequences, with over 9% as singletons. Sequenced material: PBMCs. All receptors come from a human donor in good health (CMV status not recorded). Some clones in this sample may be carry-over from other donors' samples.

This clonotype showed up many times. V gene TRBV12-5 combines with J gene TRBJ2-2; perhaps TRBD2 as D (5 bases). This CDR3 is built from 11 residues. Germline loops: CDR1 LGHNT, CDR2 FRNRAP. Trimming left V 6 bases short and J 6 bases short, with 5 bases between. The CDR3 loop reads CASGGAGELFF. The DNA of the CDR3 is TGTGCTAGTGGGGGAGCCGGGGAGCTGTTTTTT.

This clonotype was seen many times. The CDR3 loop is CASTLGAASGVTDTQYF. CDR3 bases: TGTGCCAGCACCCTAGGGGCGGCTAGCGGGGTAACAGATACGCAGTATTTT. The chain uses TRBV12-3 or TRBV12-4 and TRBJ2-3; 9 nucleotides match TRBD2. The CDR3 is 17 residues long. Germline trimming cut 7 bases from V and 3 bases from J; bases unmatched to any gene: 14.

In its sample, this clonotype was seen many times. The chain couples TRBV3-1 to TRBJ2-7; TRBD2 matches 10 bases. The CDR3 loop spans 15 amino acids. The germline V gene encodes CDR1 LGHDT and CDR2 YNNKEL (reference sequence). The V and J ends lost 1 base and 2 bases, in that order; junction bases with no gene match: 2. The CDR3 nucleotides read TGTGCCAGCAGCCAAGCGCTAGCGGGAGCCTACGAGCAGTACTTC. This codes for CASSQALAGAYEQYF.

This clonotype came up many times. V is TRBV4-2 and J is TRBJ2-7; no definite D call. The germline V and J ends were trimmed by 0 bases and 3 bases, with 12 bases remaining between them. There are 15 residues in the CDR3. CDR1 LGHNA and CDR2 YNFKEQ come from the germline V gene. For the CDR3, the DNA is TGTGCCAGCAGCCAAGATCTTTATACCCACTACGAGCAGTACTTC. Amino acid sequence: CASSQDLYTHYEQYF.

This clonotype was seen many times. The chain recombines TRBV7-8 with TRBJ1-1; tentatively, D is TRBD1 (5 bases). CDR3 length equals 17 residues. Deletions cut 3 bases from V and 4 bases from J, with 21 bases between. CDR1 is SGHVS, CDR2 FQNEAQ, per germline. CDR3 amino acids: CASSLGVGRGKSTEAFF. CDR3 nucleotide sequence: TGTGCCAGCAGCTTGGGCGTCGGGAGGGGAAAGAGCACTGAAGCTTTCTTT.

The chain is built from TRBV20-1 and TRBJ1-6; D not certain. The CDR3 contains 15 residues. Germline values: CDR1 DFQATT, CDR2 SNEGSKA (reference sequence). V was shortened by 0 bases and J by 9 bases, with 15 bases between the two germline ends. Here the CDR3 reads CSAREKGPPGSPLHF. In DNA form, the CDR3 reads TGCAGTGCTAGAGAAAAGGGTCCCCCGGGTTCACCCCTCCACTTT.

CDR3 region: CAIQETTGGYTF. The CDR3 DNA reads as TGTGCCATCCAGGAGACGACCGGCGGCTACACCTTC. This chain links TRBV10-3 with TRBJ1-2; D is uncertain. Looked up from germline, CDR1 is ENHRY and CDR2 is SYGVKD. The V and J ends lost 8 bases and 8 bases respectively, with 15 bases between them. The CDR3 sequence is 12 residues long.

This clonotype was detected many times. The chain is built from TRBV19 and TRBJ2-7; the D is unclear. The CDR3 covers 14 residues. Trimming stripped 6 bases from V and 0 bases from J, with 12 bases between. Germline V CDR1 and CDR2: LNHDA, SQIVND (reference sequence). CDR3 protein: CASRQSYSSYEQYF. The DNA of the CDR3 is TGTGCCAGTAGGCAAAGCTATAGCTCCTACGAGCAGTACTTC.

This clonotype was counted ten times or more. This sequence joins TRBV7-9 and TRBJ2-1; possibly TRBD1 or TRBD2 for D (6 bases each). Germline lookup yields CDR1 SEHNR and CDR2 FQNEAQ (reference sequence). This CDR3 spans 16 amino acids. Trimming cost V 1 base and J 6 bases, with 16 bases left between them. This chain's CDR3 is CASSLVRGAASNEQFF. Written as DNA, the CDR3 is TGTGCCAGCAGCTTAGTTAGGGGGGCGGCCTCCAATGAGCAGTTCTTC.

This chain joins TRBV2 and TRBJ1-1; D is ambiguous. Trimming took 0 bases from V and 3 from J, leaving 11 bases between them. CDR1 SNHLY and CDR2 FYNNEI come from the germline V gene. The CDR3 loop spans 15 amino acids. The CDR3 loop is CASSEALPEHTEAFF. The CDR3 coding sequence is TGTGCCAGCAGTGAAGCCCTTCCCGAACACACTGAAGCTTTCTTT.

This chain uses TRBV20-1 with TRBJ2-2, with D hard to call. The CDR3 consists of 11 residues. Looked up from germline, CDR1 is DFQATT and CDR2 is SNEGSKA (reference sequence). V was trimmed by 0 bases and J by 9 bases, leaving 5 bases between them. Here the CDR3 reads CSARESWELFF. CDR3 nucleotide sequence: TGCAGTGCTAGAGAAAGCTGGGAGCTGTTTTTT.

This clonotype was counted a few times. The rearrangement links TRBV19 to TRBJ2-2, with 7 nucleotides matching TRBD1. Germline values: CDR1 LNHDA, CDR2 SQIVND (reference sequence). The CDR3 runs to 16 residues. J was trimmed by 4 bases and V by 5 bases; bases with no gene match: 10. The CDR3 coding sequence is TGTGCCAGTAGTGCAGACAGAGGGGGCGGCACCGGGGAGCTGTTTTTT. Translated: CASSADRGGGTGELFF.

This clonotype was seen at least ten times. The rearrangement links TRBV12-3 or TRBV12-4 to TRBJ2-2; TRBD1 agrees at 7 bases. V trimming: 11 bases; J trimming: 1 base; junction bases outside the gene matches: 7. The CDR3 extends over 14 amino acids. The CDR3 loop reads CAVSTGMNTGELFF. The CDR3 DNA follows: TGTGCCGTATCGACAGGGATGAACACCGGGGAGCTGTTTTTT.

This clonotype was observed many times. The chain couples TRBV18 to TRBJ2-2; D is possibly TRBD2 (6 bases). V dropped 8 bases and J dropped 2 bases, with 15 bases sitting between them. Germline CDR1 is KGHSH and CDR2 is LQKENI. This CDR3 has 15 residues. The CDR3 sequence is CASSPTGTNTGELFF. The DNA for the CDR3 is TGTGCCAGCAGCCCCACCGGGACTAACACCGGGGAGCTGTTTTTT.

This clonotype came up many times. This chain connects TRBV20-1 to TRBJ2-6; 8 bases are shared with TRBD1. This CDR3 region has 15 residues. Germline CDR1 is DFQATT and CDR2 is SNEGSKA (reference sequence). V was clipped by 0 bases and J by 2 bases; unmatched bases: 0. CDR3 nucleotide sequence: TGCAGTGCTAGAGAGACAGGGGCTGGGGCCAACGTCCTGACTTTC. Its protein product is CSARETGAGANVLTF.

This clonotype showed up many times. The V gene is TRBV7-6, the J gene TRBJ1-5; the D gene is possibly TRBD1 (6 bases). Deletions cut 5 bases from V and 7 bases from J, with 12 bases between. This CDR3 comprises 13 residues. Germline V CDR1 and CDR2: SGHVS, FNYEAQ. CDR3 bases: TGTGCCAGCAGCCCCACAGGGAAACAGCCCCAGCATTTT. Translation: CASSPTGKQPQHF. Full variable domain (outside the CDR3, taken from reference TRBV7-6 and TRBJ1-5): GAGVSQSPRYKVTKRGQDVALRCDPISGHVSLYWYRQALGQGPEFLTYFNYEAQQDKSGLPNDRFSAERPEGSISTLTIQRTEQRDSAMYRCASSPTGKQPQHFGDGTRLSIL.

This clonotype was seen a handful of times. The chain has TRBV12-3 or TRBV12-4 and TRBJ2-2, with 7 bases matching TRBD1. J was trimmed by 0 bases and V by 6 bases; bases with no gene match: 13. The CDR3 extends over 18 amino acids. CDR3 DNA: TGTGCCAGCAGCCCACCACAGGGGACCCAAACGAACACCGGGGAGCTGTTTTTT. Its protein is CASSPPQGTQTNTGELFF.